Following are 10 T cell receptor beta chains from one sample sequenced in a study of T cells in Graves' hyperthyroidism and ophthalmopathy. The CDR3 regions of TCR beta were amplified from RNA transcripts. HTBI primers drove first-round RT-PCR of the TCR CDR3. TCRdb reanalysed the multiplex PCR reads using MiXCR and keeps one entry per CDR3 protein. The sample yields approximately 400,000 distinct CDR3 sequences, approximately 25% seen once. Sequencing used blood. The receptors stem from a man between 50 and 59 years old with Graves' hyperthyroidism.

This clonotype showed up just a few times. This chain connects TRBV24-1 to TRBJ2-3; 10 bases are a match to TRBD1. Germline loops: CDR1 KGHDR, CDR2 SFDVKD. V lost 10 bases and J lost 5; bases outside the gene matches: 8. CDR3 size: 14 residues. The CDR3: CATRGQGNLDTQYF. DNA for the CDR3: TGTGCCACACGGGGACAGGGGAATCTAGATACGCAGTATTTT.

The chain is built from TRBV13 and TRBJ2-3, with TRBD2 matching 9 bases. Per germline, CDR1 PRHDT and CDR2 FYEKMQ (reference sequence). The CDR3 extends over 16 amino acids. With 0 bases clipped from V and 2 bases from J, the junction kept 3 bases outside the gene matches. The CDR3 here is CASSLGTSGYTDTQYF. The CDR3 DNA is TGTGCCAGCAGCTTAGGGACTAGCGGCTACACAGATACGCAGTATTTT.

This clonotype was observed at least ten times. The chain uses TRBV28 and TRBJ1-6, with unresolved D. Deletions cut 3 bases from V and 9 bases from J, with 15 bases between. Per germline, CDR1 MDHEN and CDR2 SYDVKM. CDR3 length: 15 amino acids. CDR3 loop: CASSFLSGLGSPLHF. The CDR3 DNA reads TGTGCCAGCAGTTTTCTGAGTGGGTTGGGTTCACCCCTCCACTTT.

This clonotype was detected ten times or more. The chain links TRBV7-8 to TRBJ2-5; the D is unclear. V dropped 5 bases and J dropped 10 bases, with 14 bases sitting between them. Per germline, CDR1 SGHVS and CDR2 FQNEAQ. This CDR3 is 12 amino acids long. DNA for the CDR3: TGTGCCAGCAGCCCCCAAGGAGCAGACCAGTACTTC. As protein: CASSPQGADQYF.

This clonotype showed up many times. This chain uses TRBV28 with TRBJ2-5; TRBD2 matches 9 bases. The CDR3 is 15 amino acids. Germline CDR1 and CDR2: MDHEN and SYDVKM. The V and J ends lost 2 bases and 5 bases, in that order; junction bases with no gene match: 6. The CDR3, as DNA: TGTGCCAGCAGTTTAGCGGGAGGGCCGGTTGAGACCCAGTACTTC. This translates into CASSLAGGPVETQYF.

This clonotype has just a few counts. V is TRBV28 and J is TRBJ2-7; 8 nucleotides match TRBD2. Looked up from germline, CDR1 is MDHEN and CDR2 is SYDVKM. The V and J ends lost 5 bases and 0 bases, in that order; junction bases with no gene match: 6. The CDR3 spans 15 residues. In DNA form, the CDR3 reads TGTGCCAGCAGTACCCGGGGGGGCGTCTCCTACGAGCAGTACTTC. Its protein product is CASSTRGGVSYEQYF.

This clonotype was observed a handful of times. The J gene is TRBJ2-7, the V gene TRBV6-1; 8 bases line up with TRBD2. Unmatched junction bases numbered 7, after V lost 4 bases and J lost 5 bases. CDR3 length: 14 residues. Germline loops: CDR1 MNHNS, CDR2 SASEGT. This CDR3 reads CASSAVAGLDEQYF. The DNA of the CDR3 is TGTGCCAGCAGTGCGGTAGCGGGATTGGACGAGCAGTACTTC.

This clonotype showed up many times. The chain joins TRBV20-1 to TRBJ2-3; 7 positions agree with TRBD2. The V gene end was trimmed by 5 bases and the J gene end by 8 bases; junction bases not matched to a gene: 10. The CDR3 length is 13 residues. Germline loops: CDR1 DFQATT, CDR2 SNEGSKA (reference sequence). CDR3 region: CSAVLRGSSTQYF. CDR3 in DNA: TGCAGTGCTGTATTGCGGGGGTCAAGTACGCAGTATTTT.

The chain employs TRBV4-1 and TRBJ2-7; 9 bases are shared with TRBD2. Germline V gene data show CDR1 as MGHRA and CDR2 as YSYEKL. The CDR3 loop spans 15 amino acids. V trimming: 1 base; J trimming: 4 bases; junction bases outside the gene matches: 5. The CDR3 DNA reads as TGCGCCAGCAGCCAAGTTTTAGCGGGAGTGTACGAGCAGTACTTC. Residues: CASSQVLAGVYEQYF.

The chain links TRBV20-1 to TRBJ2-7; 7 nucleotides align to TRBD2. Germline CDR1 and CDR2: DFQATT and SNEGSKA (reference sequence). J gave up 3 bases and V 6 bases, and 11 bases lay outside the gene matches. The CDR3 is 14 amino acids. CDR3 nucleotides: TGCAGTGCCCAAGAGCGGGGACCTCGCTACGAGCAGTACTTC. It codes for CSAQERGPRYEQYF.